Shown below are 10 T cell receptor beta chains from a single sample sequenced in a study of shared clonotypes between healthy human individuals. Some clones are missing from TCRdb's copy, which holds only in-frame ones; the method was immunoSEQ multiplex PCR. The profile shows around 2.5 million clones, roughly 93% of them singletons. Sequenced sample: naive CD4+ T cells from PBMCs. Subset reported: CD45RA+ positively selected. These receptors came from a man aged 18-30 years in good health. Some clones in this sample may be carry-over from other donors' samples.

Note on this clone: The sample carries other DNA sequences with the same CDR3. The chain recombines TRBV5-1 with TRBJ2-7; D uncertain. The CDR3 has 14 residues. Trimming removed 0 bases at V and 2 bases at J, with 9 bases between. CDR1 SGHRS and CDR2 YFSETQ come from the germline V gene. The CDR3 DNA is TGCGCCAGCAGCTTGGAAGGTGGAGCCTACGAGCAGTACTTC. The encoded protein is CASSLEGGAYEQYF.

The V and J genes are TRBV7-2 and TRBJ1-1; D might be TRBD1 (5 bases). V shed 2 bases and J shed 7 bases, with 11 bases lying between them. CDR1 is SGHTA, CDR2 FQGNSA, per germline. The CDR3 covers 13 residues. The CDR3 region is CASSLRRGDEAFF. Written as DNA, the CDR3 is TGTGCCAGCAGCTTAAGGAGGGGTGATGAAGCTTTCTTT.

The chain carries TRBV9 and TRBJ1-2; 9 bases agree with TRBD1. Germline CDR1 reads SGDLS; CDR2 reads YYNGEE. Germline trimming cut 3 bases from V and 5 bases from J; bases unmatched to any gene: 8. The CDR3 runs 15 residues. This CDR3 reads CASSALGQGGYGYTF. The CDR3 nucleotides are TGTGCCAGCAGCGCCCTGGGACAGGGAGGGTATGGCTACACCTTC.

With respect to this clone: This same CDR3 is encoded by further DNA sequences in the sample. V usage is TRBV28 and J usage is TRBJ2-7; D remains ambiguous. The CDR3 is made up of 11 amino acids. Germline CDR1 is MDHEN and CDR2 is SYDVKM. V lost 2 bases and J lost 3, with 2 bases in between. For the CDR3, the DNA is TGTGCCAGCAGTTTACGCTACGAGCAGTACTTC. This codes for CASSLRYEQYF.

About this clone itself: Relative to the germline gene, one junction end is altered; a read error may explain this. This chain links TRBV4-1 with TRBJ2-3; D not resolved. Germline CDR1 is MGHRA and CDR2 is YSYEKL. There are 10 residues in the CDR3. CDR3 sequence (DNA): TGTGCCAGCTCCGGAGATACGCAGTATTTT. This gives the protein CASSGDTQYF.

The chain links TRBV7-2 to TRBJ2-1; 13 bases are shared with TRBD2. With 1 base clipped from V and 6 bases from J, the junction kept 6 bases outside the gene matches. Germline loops: CDR1 SGHTA, CDR2 FQGNSA. The CDR3 covers 17 residues. The CDR3 DNA reads as TGTGCCAGCAGCTTAGGACTAGCGGGAGGATGGTCCAATGAGCAGTTCTTC. Protein sequence: CASSLGLAGGWSNEQFF. The entire variable domain, with the rest obtained from reference TRBV7-2 and TRBJ2-1, is as follows: GAGVSQSPSNKVTEKGKDVELRCDPISGHTALYWYRQSLGQGLEFLIYFQGNSAPDKSGLPSDRFSAERTGGSVSTLTIQRTQQEDSAVYLCASSLGLAGGWSNEQFFGPGTRLTVL.

In regard to this clone: Other nucleotide sequences from this sample produce the same CDR3. V usage is TRBV7-6 and J usage is TRBJ2-5, with 7 bases fitting TRBD1. Losses at the gene ends were 5 bases for V and 5 bases for J; bases not matched to a gene: 14. Per germline, CDR1 SGHVS and CDR2 FNYEAQ. The CDR3 has 16 amino acids. DNA of the CDR3: TGTGCCAGCAGCCCCAGAGACAGGGCTGAGGGGGAGACCCAGTACTTC. Translation: CASSPRDRAEGETQYF. Combining the CDR3 with reference TRBV7-6 and TRBJ2-5 gives the whole variable domain GAGVSQSPRYKVTKRGQDVALRCDPISGHVSLYWYRQALGQGPEFLTYFNYEAQQDKSGLPNDRFSAERPEGSISTLTIQRTEQRDSAMYRCASSPRDRAEGETQYFGPGTRLLVL.

This clone showed up just a few times. This chain connects TRBV20-1 to TRBJ2-2; no clear D. Germline assignment: CDR1 DFQATT and CDR2 SNEGSKA (reference sequence). This CDR3 region has 11 residues. Between the trimmed V and J ends, which lost 2 bases and 6 bases, there was a span of 4 bases. The DNA for the CDR3 is TGCAGTGCTAGATCTCCCGGGGAGCTGTTTTTT. Amino acid sequence: CSARSPGELFF.

The rearrangement uses TRBV2 and TRBJ2-1; perhaps TRBD2 as D (5 bases). The CDR3 extends over 11 amino acids. Trimming took off 6 bases at V and 13 bases at J, with 13 bases between the two ends. The germline gives CDR1 SNHLY, CDR2 FYNNEI. The CDR3 sequence: CASRSSISQFF. The CDR3 DNA reads as TGTGCCAGCAGATCTAGCATTTCACAGTTCTTC. Variable domain in full (rest from reference TRBV2 and TRBJ2-1): EPEVTQTPSHQVTQMGQEVILRCVPISNHLYFYWYRQILGQKVEFLVSFYNNEISEKSEIFDDQFSVERPDGSNFTLKIRSTKLEDSAMYFCASRSSISQFFGPGTRLTVL.

Regarding this clone: Other DNA sequences in this specimen translate into the identical CDR3. The V gene is TRBV6-6, the J gene TRBJ2-7; D gene uncertain. Germline V gene data show CDR1 as MNHNY and CDR2 as SVGAGI (reference sequence). With 0 bases removed from V and 3 bases from J, the gap between germline ends came to 6 bases. The length of the CDR3 is 13 residues. This CDR3 is CASSYSKDYEQYF. CDR3 in DNA: TGTGCCAGCAGTTACTCGAAGGACTACGAGCAGTACTTC.